These 30 T cell receptor beta chains share one sample of origin, sequenced in a study of blood T cell repertoires in COVID-19. Produced via immunoSEQ multiplex PCR; TCRdb's table is partial and in-frame only. Found here are 90,000 or so clones, about nine tenths of them singletons; the top ten hold roughly 5%. The specimen was peripheral blood. These receptors came from a man between 60 and 75 years old with COVID-19, enrolled during active disease.

This chain uses TRBV3-1 (or the pseudogene TRBV3-2) with TRBJ1-3, with D uncertain. V shed 4 bases and J shed 1 base, with 11 bases lying between them. The V gene's germline CDR1 is LGHDT and CDR2 YNNKEL (reference sequence). The CDR3 is 15 residues long. CDR3 sequence: CASSPSGESGNTIYF. Here the CDR3 DNA reads TGTGCCAGCAGCCCCAGCGGGGAATCTGGAAACACCATATATTTT.

CDR3 sequence (DNA): TGTGCCAGCAGCCAAGAGGGGGCTGGGCGGGATACGCAGTATTTT. Its protein product is CASSQEGAGRDTQYF. This chain connects TRBV4-2 to TRBJ2-3, with a tentative D call TRBD1 (6 bases). Trimming pared 0 bases from V and 6 bases from J, leaving 13 bases between. CDR1 and CDR2 (germline): LGHNA, YNFKEQ. This CDR3 is 15 amino acids long.

V usage is TRBV7-6 and J usage is TRBJ2-3, with D hard to call. Trimming removed 1 base from V and 0 bases from J, with 11 bases in between. Germline V gene sequence: CDR1 SGHVS, CDR2 FNYEAQ. There are 16 residues in the CDR3. CDR3 residues: CASSLDGGSSTDTQYF. The CDR3 bases are TGTGCCAGCAGCTTAGATGGCGGTTCTAGCACAGATACGCAGTATTTT.

Only a few counts were recorded for this clone. The chain joins TRBV24-1 to TRBJ1-5; D gene unclear. V shed 3 bases and J shed 2 bases, with 13 bases lying between them. CDR3 size: 16 residues. From germline, CDR1 is KGHDR and CDR2 SFDVKD. The CDR3, as DNA: TGTGCCACCAGTGATGCTGGTGAGGGTGGCAATCAGCCCCAGCATTTT. Encoded protein: CATSDAGEGGNQPQHF.

The rearrangement links TRBV2 to TRBJ1-2, with D perhaps TRBD1 (6 bases). With 1 base removed from V and 6 bases from J, the gap between germline ends came to 9 bases. There are 13 residues in the CDR3. CDR1 and CDR2 from the germline V gene are SNHLY and FYNNEI. This CDR3 reads CASSEGQDDGYTF. The CDR3 DNA follows: TGTGCCAGCAGTGAAGGACAGGATGATGGCTACACCTTC.

The chain recombines TRBV11-2 with TRBJ2-3, with unresolved D. Trimming shortened V by 1 base and J by 0 bases, and 11 bases separated the two germline ends. The CDR3 is 16 amino acids. Germline V gene data show CDR1 as SGHAT and CDR2 as FQNNGV. CDR3: CASSLVAEPSTDTQYF. CDR3 bases: TGTGCCAGCAGCTTAGTGGCGGAACCTAGCACAGATACGCAGTATTTT. The variable domain in full, completed from reference TRBV11-2 and TRBJ2-3, reads EAGVAQSPRYKIIEKRQSVAFWCNPISGHATLYWYQQILGQGPKLLIQFQNNGVVDDSQLPKDRFSAERLKGVDSTLKIQPAKLEDSAVYLCASSLVAEPSTDTQYFGPGTRLTVL.

The chain joins TRBV27 to TRBJ2-7; 10 positions agree with TRBD2. V lost 3 bases and J lost 5; bases outside the gene matches: 7. The CDR3 is made up of 15 amino acids. CDR1 and CDR2 from the germline V gene are MNHEY and SMNVEV (reference sequence). CDR3 sequence reads: CASSFDSSGGNEQYF. CDR3 coding DNA: TGTGCCAGCAGTTTCGATTCTAGCGGGGGCAACGAGCAGTACTTC.

V usage is TRBV3-1 (or the pseudogene TRBV3-2) and J usage is TRBJ1-1; 7 bases align to TRBD1. Germline CDR1 and CDR2: LGHDT and YNNKEL (reference sequence). The CDR3 is 14 amino acids. The trim removed 3 bases at V and 1 base at J, leaving 2 bases unmatched. For the CDR3, the DNA is TGTGCCAGCAGCCAGGAGGGGGCGAACACTGAAGCTTTCTTT. Residues: CASSQEGANTEAFF.

This clone was picked up one time. The V call is TRBV6-5, the J call TRBJ2-5; D is unresolved. Germline CDR1 is MNHEY and CDR2 is SVGAGI. Between the trimmed V and J ends, which lost 6 bases and 5 bases, there was a span of 19 bases. The CDR3 extends over 15 amino acids. CDR3 protein: CASSRTRNGLETQYF. The CDR3 DNA reads as TGTGCCAGCAGCCGTACCAGAAACGGGTTGGAGACCCAGTACTTC.

The chain joins TRBV18 to TRBJ2-3; 8 bases are shared with TRBD1. The CDR3 totals 14 residues. Losses at the gene ends were 4 bases for V and 7 bases for J; bases not matched to a gene: 7. Germline V gene sequence: CDR1 KGHSH, CDR2 LQKENI. The CDR3, as DNA: TGTGCCAGCTCACGGGACAGGTCCTCCCATACGCAGTATTTT. Its protein is CASSRDRSSHTQYF.

V gene TRBV19 combines with J gene TRBJ1-5, with 7 bases matching TRBD1. V dropped 8 bases and J dropped 7; count of bases not matched to a gene: 11. Germline assignment: CDR1 LNHDA and CDR2 SQIVND (reference sequence). The CDR3 runs to 14 residues. The CDR3 is CASSDRAEEQPQHF. The CDR3 DNA is TGTGCCAGTTCCGACAGGGCGGAAGAACAGCCCCAGCATTTT.

The chain links TRBV19 to TRBJ2-1; a possible D gene is TRBD2 (5 bases). The length of the CDR3 is 14 residues. Germline CDR1 reads LNHDA; CDR2 reads SQIVND (reference sequence). Trimming pared 4 bases from V and 4 bases from J, leaving 11 bases between. The CDR3 DNA reads as TGTGCCAGTAGTAGAAGCGGCGAATACAATGAGCAGTTCTTC. Amino acid sequence: CASSRSGEYNEQFF.

The rearrangement links TRBV6-5 to TRBJ2-7; no clear D gene. This CDR3 comprises 14 residues. V was trimmed by 11 bases and J by 0 bases, leaving 17 bases between them. Germline V gives CDR1 MNHEY, CDR2 SVGAGI. The CDR3 region is CACKVGLSSYEQYF. Here the CDR3 DNA reads TGTGCCTGTAAGGTGGGCCTTAGCTCCTACGAGCAGTACTTC.

This sequence joins TRBV6-6 and TRBJ1-5; 7 positions agree with TRBD1. The CDR3 is 16 residues long. J gave up 3 bases and V 2 bases, and 7 bases lay outside the gene matches. The germline V gene has CDR1 MNHNY and CDR2 SVGAGI (reference sequence). CDR3 region: CASSYAGTDDNQPQHF. In nucleotides, the CDR3 is TGTGCCAGCAGTTACGCCGGGACAGATGACAATCAGCCCCAGCATTTT.

This rearrangement joins TRBV4-1 to TRBJ2-1; TRBD2 is a possible D gene (5 bases). V dropped 5 bases and J dropped 0 bases, with 14 bases sitting between them. From germline, CDR1 is MGHRA and CDR2 YSYEKL. The CDR3 totals 16 residues. The CDR3 nucleotides are TGCGCCAGCAGCGGTTTAGCGTATAGCTCCTACAATGAGCAGTTCTTC. Translation gives CASSGLAYSSYNEQFF.

This chain connects TRBV28 to TRBJ2-3; D unclear. Germline loops: CDR1 MDHEN, CDR2 SYDVKM. Trimming took off 7 bases at V and 0 bases at J, with 8 bases between the two ends. The CDR3 is made up of 13 amino acids. The CDR3 nucleotides read TGTGCCAGCACCCCAGGAAGCACAGATACGCAGTATTTT. Translating it yields CASTPGSTDTQYF.

The chain uses TRBV10-1 and TRBJ2-1; D is uncertain. Trimming removed 4 bases at V and 0 bases at J, with 10 bases between. This CDR3 region has 15 residues. Germline V gives CDR1 WNHNN, CDR2 SYGVQD (reference sequence). The chain's CDR3 is CASSAGRSSYNEQFF. The CDR3, as DNA: TGCGCCAGCAGTGCAGGCCGAAGCTCCTACAATGAGCAGTTCTTC.

The chain combines TRBV28 with TRBJ1-2; possibly TRBD1 for D (5 bases). Per germline, CDR1 MDHEN and CDR2 SYDVKM. The CDR3 totals 12 residues. V shed 1 base and J shed 8 bases, with 8 bases lying between them. In nucleotides, the CDR3 is TGTGCCAGCAGTTTATTTGGGGCGGGCTACACCTTC. This encodes CASSLFGAGYTF.

V usage is TRBV7-8 and J usage is TRBJ1-2; TRBD1 aligns across 7 bases. The CDR3 is 13 amino acids. The junction had 3 bases not matched to a gene; V was cut back by 2 bases and J by 6 bases. Germline-derived CDR1 and CDR2 are SGHVS and FQNEAQ. CDR3 sequence (DNA): TGTGCCAGCAGCTTAAGAGGGGGCGATGGCTACACCTTC. Translation gives CASSLRGGDGYTF. The full variable domain, rest sourced from reference TRBV7-8 and TRBJ1-2, is GAGVSQSPRYKVAKRGQDVALRCDPISGHVSLFWYQQALGQGPEFLTYFQNEAQLDKSGLPSDRFFAERPEGSVSTLKIQRTQQEDSAVYLCASSLRGGDGYTFGSGTRLTVV.

In its sample, this clone was seen a few times. The chain employs TRBV5-1 and TRBJ1-5; the D is unclear. This CDR3 is 13 amino acids long. V was cut by 3 bases and J by 2 bases, with 6 bases left in between. CDR1 and CDR2 (germline): SGHRS, YFSETQ. The CDR3 bases are TGCGCCAGCAGCTCCAGTGGCAATCAGCCCCAGCATTTT. It specifies CASSSSGNQPQHF.

V is TRBV19 and J is TRBJ1-2; D possibly corresponds to TRBD1 (6 bases). Trimming cost V 5 bases and J 7 bases, with 11 bases left between them. This CDR3 is built from 12 residues. In germline, CDR1 is LNHDA, CDR2 SQIVND (reference sequence). The CDR3 coding sequence is TGTGCCAGTAGTTTTCAACAGGGTGGCTACACCTTC. Translated, it gives CASSFQQGGYTF.

By sample fraction, this clone is medium-sized. CDR3 bases: TGTGCCAGCAGCTTGTTTGGAGAGCACTCCTATAATTCACCCCTCCACTTT. Encoded protein: CASSLFGEHSYNSPLHF. The chain is built from TRBV5-4 and TRBJ1-6; no reliable D call. V dropped 1 base and J dropped 0 bases, with 11 bases sitting between them. There are 17 residues in the CDR3. Per germline, CDR1 SGHNT and CDR2 YYREEE (reference sequence).

The V call is TRBV9, the J call TRBJ1-1; D is unresolved. CDR1 is SGDLS and CDR2 is YYNGEE in the germline V gene. V shed 4 bases and J shed 1 base, with 11 bases lying between them. The CDR3 totals 14 residues. CDR3 bases: TGTGCCAGCAGCCGGTCCAATTCGAACACTGAAGCTTTCTTT. Its translation: CASSRSNSNTEAFF.

The chain couples TRBV7-2 to TRBJ2-7; 12 bases line up with TRBD1. The CDR3 is 16 residues long. The germline V gene has CDR1 SGHTA and CDR2 FQGNSA. Unmatched junction bases numbered 12, after V lost 5 bases and J lost 7 bases. CDR3 in amino acids: CASSRVPGQGAKEQYF. The DNA of the CDR3 is TGTGCCAGCAGCCGCGTCCCGGGACAGGGGGCGAAGGAGCAGTACTTC.

The chain employs TRBV5-6 and TRBJ1-5; 9 positions agree with TRBD1. V shed 3 bases, J shed 1 base, and the junction held 5 bases outside the gene matches. CDR3 length: 16 amino acids. From germline, CDR1 is SGHDT and CDR2 YYEEEE. This chain's CDR3 is CASSSTGTGSNQPQHF. The CDR3 nucleotides are TGTGCCAGCAGCTCTACCGGGACAGGGAGCAATCAGCCCCAGCATTTT.

In DNA, the CDR3 is TGTGCCTGGTCCCGGGACAGGTCGACCCGGGTTGGTGGCTACACCTTC. It translates to CAWSRDRSTRVGGYTF. This chain links TRBV30 with TRBJ1-2; 8 bases line up with TRBD1. Germline V lookup: CDR1 GTSNPN, CDR2 SVGIG (reference sequence). The V gene end was trimmed by 5 bases and the J gene end by 7 bases; junction bases not matched to a gene: 18. The CDR3 extends over 16 amino acids.

The chain combines TRBV6-2 or TRBV6-3 with TRBJ1-5; no firm D call. V was cut by 5 bases and J by 0 bases, with 5 bases left in between. This CDR3 comprises 13 residues. Germline V gives CDR1 MNHEY, CDR2 SVGEGT. The CDR3 reads CASSPYSNQPQHF. The DNA of the CDR3 is TGTGCCAGCAGTCCCTATAGCAATCAGCCCCAGCATTTT.

This clone was found once. The chain employs TRBV20-1 and TRBJ2-7, with 7 bases aligning to TRBD1. Germline V lookup: CDR1 DFQATT, CDR2 SNEGSKA (reference sequence). This CDR3 contains 16 residues. V dropped 3 bases and J dropped 0; count of bases not matched to a gene: 11. The CDR3 here is CSASGFYRDSSYEQYF. Written as DNA, the CDR3 is TGCAGTGCTAGTGGGTTTTACCGGGACAGCTCCTACGAGCAGTACTTC.

The V and J genes are TRBV7-2 and TRBJ1-2; tentative D call: TRBD1 (5 bases). In germline, CDR1 is SGHTA, CDR2 FQGNSA. The CDR3 runs 12 residues. The germline V and J ends were trimmed by 1 base and 7 bases, with 7 bases remaining between them. The CDR3 region has the DNA TGTGCCAGCAGCTTAGTGGGGGGTGGCTACACCTTC. It is translated as CASSLVGGGYTF.

V and J are TRBV11-2 and TRBJ1-4; D gene ambiguous. The CDR3 runs 13 residues. The germline V gene encodes CDR1 SGHAT and CDR2 FQNNGV. Trimming cost V 4 bases and J 4 bases, with 7 bases left between them. In DNA form, the CDR3 reads TGTGCCAGCAGCTCAACGGTTAATGAAAAACTGTTTTTT. Translation: CASSSTVNEKLFF.